These 8 T cell receptor beta chains originate from one sample sequenced in a study of blood T cell repertoires in COVID-19. The data were produced by immunoSEQ multiplex PCR, yet TCRdb's version contains in-frame clones alone and is incomplete. The sample has roughly 340,000 clones, roughly 86% seen once. Sequences were obtained from peripheral blood. The receptors come from an older woman with COVID-19, enrolled during active disease.

V and J are TRBV5-4 and TRBJ2-7; 7 bases agree with TRBD1. CDR1 and CDR2 from the germline V gene are SGHNT and YYREEE (reference sequence). This CDR3 has 13 residues. The V and J ends lost 3 bases and 6 bases, in that order; junction bases with no gene match: 6. The CDR3 coding sequence is TGTGCCAGCAGCTCTACAGGGGTTCGCGAGCAGTACTTC. Translation: CASSSTGVREQYF.

This chain connects TRBV10-3 to TRBJ2-7, with D unclear. V was pared by 2 bases and J by 0 bases, with 8 bases between. This CDR3 contains 14 residues. CDR1 is ENHRY and CDR2 is SYGVKD in the germline V gene. For the CDR3, the DNA is TGTGCCATCAGTGAGAAACTTCCCTCCTACGAGCAGTACTTC. Translated: CAISEKLPSYEQYF.

The V call is TRBV18, the J call TRBJ1-5, with D tentatively TRBD1 (5 bases). Germline CDR1 KGHSH, CDR2 LQKENI. The V end was cut by 2 bases, the J end by 5 bases, with 16 bases between. This CDR3 contains 16 residues. This CDR3 reads CASSPTGPGGDQPQHF. The CDR3 DNA is TGTGCCAGCTCACCAACCGGGCCAGGAGGGGATCAGCCCCAGCATTTT.

The chain recombines TRBV4-1 with TRBJ1-3; D call uncertain. CDR1 and CDR2 from the germline V gene are MGHRA and YSYEKL. This CDR3 has 16 residues. The ends were cut back, 4 bases at V and 4 bases at J, with 17 bases in the middle. The CDR3 region is CASSLRLTESGNTIYF. CDR3 nucleotides: TGCGCCAGCAGCCTCCGGCTTACGGAGTCGGGAAACACCATATATTTT.

This chain connects TRBV6-6 to TRBJ2-5; 9 bases are a match to TRBD1. After removal of 6 bases from V and 4 bases from J, the junction contained 6 bases not matched to a gene. There are 14 residues in the CDR3. The germline gives CDR1 MNHNY, CDR2 SVGAGI (reference sequence). CDR3 nucleotide sequence: TGTGCCAGCAGGGCACAGGGGGCGCGAGAGACCCAGTACTTC. Its protein is CASRAQGARETQYF.

In DNA, the CDR3 is TGTGCCAGCAGCGGTGGGACAGTTCAAGAGACCCAGTACTTC. Its protein product is CASSGGTVQETQYF. This chain connects TRBV9 to TRBJ2-5, with 7 bases identical to TRBD1. After removal of 3 bases from V and 2 bases from J, the junction contained 4 bases not matched to a gene. From germline, CDR1 is SGDLS and CDR2 YYNGEE. The CDR3 is made up of 14 amino acids.

This clone was counted once. The V gene is TRBV7-2, the J gene TRBJ1-2; 8 bases are shared with TRBD1. The V gene's germline CDR1 is SGHTA and CDR2 FQGNSA. J was trimmed by 8 bases and V by 2 bases; bases with no gene match: 7. The CDR3 is made up of 14 amino acids. DNA of the CDR3: TGTGCCAGCAGCTTATATACACAGGGGGACGGCTACACCTTC. Translation gives CASSLYTQGDGYTF.

Only a few counts were recorded for this clone. V usage is TRBV19 and J usage is TRBJ1-5; 9 bases align to TRBD1. This CDR3 has 13 residues. The V gene's germline CDR1 is LNHDA and CDR2 SQIVND (reference sequence). Trimming removed 5 bases from V and 7 bases from J; junction bases left unmatched: 3. The CDR3 DNA sequence: TGTGCCAGTAGTGGGACAGGGAGCCAGCCCCAGCATTTT. Translated, it gives CASSGTGSQPQHF.